These 21 T cell receptor beta chains were sequenced from one sample in a study of cytomegalovirus exposure and HLA in healthy donors. The study ran its PCR with 60 Vbeta and 13 Jbeta primers. The protocol was immunoSEQ multiplex PCR, while the TCRdb copy is restricted to in-frame clones and leaves out a portion. The table counts some 130,000 clones; under 2% lies in the top ten. Sequencing was done on a sample of PBMCs. The receptors were gathered from a woman aged 35 to 49 in good health and CMV-seropositive.

This chain uses TRBV21-1 with TRBJ1-4; TRBD1 is taken as the D call from the table, unchecked against the DNA. TRBV21-1 is a pseudogene segment. This CDR3 region has 16 residues. The CDR3 DNA is TGTGCCAGCAGCAGGCGACAGGGGCAAACTAATGAAAAACTGTTTTTT. Encoded protein: CASSRRQGQTNEKLFF.

The chain couples TRBV15 to TRBJ2-3; D uncertain. V lost 0 bases and J 8 bases, leaving 12 bases between the germline ends. The germline gives CDR1 LNHNV, CDR2 YYDKDF (reference sequence). This CDR3 spans 14 amino acids. The DNA of the CDR3 is TGTGCCACCAGCAGAGATAGGCTCCCGGGTACGCAGTATTTT. It specifies CATSRDRLPGTQYF.

The chain couples TRBV6-1 to TRBJ1-1; D remains ambiguous. The CDR3 loop spans 13 amino acids. Between the trimmed V and J ends, which lost 1 base and 7 bases, there was a span of 10 bases. Germline-derived CDR1 and CDR2 are MNHNS and SASEGT. The CDR3 region is CASSEVSRVEAFF. The CDR3 nucleotides are TGTGCCAGCAGTGAAGTTTCGCGGGTTGAAGCTTTCTTT.

This chain uses TRBV27 with TRBJ2-1; 13 nucleotides match TRBD2. This CDR3 is built from 15 residues. In germline, CDR1 is MNHEY, CDR2 SMNVEV (reference sequence). V was pared by 1 base and J by 9 bases, with 3 bases of the junction left unmatched. CDR3 DNA sequence: TGTGCCAGCAGTTTATTCGGACTAGCGGGAGCTGAGCAGTTCTTC. This codes for CASSLFGLAGAEQFF.

The gene calls are TRBV18 and TRBJ2-3; 10 nucleotides agree with TRBD1. With V trimmed by 3 bases and J by 2 bases, 2 bases remained unmatched. This CDR3 contains 15 residues. The germline V gene encodes CDR1 KGHSH and CDR2 LQKENI. As DNA, the CDR3 is TGTGCCAGCTCACCGGGACAGGGGTACACAGATACGCAGTATTTT. Its protein product is CASSPGQGYTDTQYF.

The chain links TRBV28 to TRBJ2-3; 14 bases align to TRBD2. Germline V gene data show CDR1 as MDHEN and CDR2 as SYDVKM. The CDR3 has 17 residues. J was trimmed by 3 bases and V by 2 bases; bases with no gene match: 4. In DNA, the CDR3 is TGTGCCAGCAGTTTAATCAGGACTAGCGGGGGGACAGATACGCAGTATTTT. This codes for CASSLIRTSGGTDTQYF.

V and J are TRBV6-1 and TRBJ1-1; TRBD1 might be the D (6 bases). V was cut by 4 bases and J by 4 bases, with 13 bases left in between. Germline CDR1 and CDR2: MNHNS and SASEGT. This CDR3 contains 14 residues. The CDR3 here is CASSGVGGVTEAFF. The CDR3 nucleotides read TGTGCCAGCAGTGGCGTAGGGGGGGTCACTGAAGCTTTCTTT.

J is TRBJ1-2 and V is TRBV28; possible D gene TRBD1, 6 bases. Germline V gene lookup returns CDR1 MDHEN and CDR2 SYDVKM. Trimming cost V 6 bases and J 4 bases, with 9 bases left between them. CDR3 size: 12 residues. The CDR3 here is CASSPDSYGYTF. The CDR3 DNA reads as TGTGCCAGCAGCCCGGACAGCTATGGCTACACCTTC.

This rearrangement joins TRBV19 to TRBJ2-3, with a weak D call TRBD1 (5 bases). Trimming shortened V by 2 bases and J by 0 bases, and 12 bases separated the two germline ends. The CDR3 is 16 amino acids. The germline gives CDR1 LNHDA, CDR2 SQIVND (reference sequence). The CDR3 DNA follows: TGTGCCAGTAGTATACGGCAGGGAAGCAGCACAGATACGCAGTATTTT. Amino acids: CASSIRQGSSTDTQYF. Full variable domain (remainder filled in from reference TRBV19 and TRBJ2-3): DGGITQSPKYLFRKEGQNVTLSCEQNLNHDAMYWYRQDPGQGLRLIYYSQIVNDFQKGDIAEGYSVSREKKESFPLTVTSAQKNPTAFYLCASSIRQGSSTDTQYFGPGTRLTVL.

V gene TRBV6-1 combines with J gene TRBJ1-1; 9 bases match TRBD1. The CDR3 sequence is 15 residues long. V dropped 6 bases and J dropped 1; count of bases not matched to a gene: 6. From germline, CDR1 is MNHNS and CDR2 SASEGT. The CDR3 region has the DNA TGTGCCAGCAGCAGTGTGGACAGGGGGAACACTGAAGCTTTCTTT. Protein sequence: CASSSVDRGNTEAFF.

The V gene is TRBV29-1, the J gene TRBJ2-3; maybe TRBD2 (6 bases). The length of the CDR3 is 15 residues. V lost 2 bases and J 2 bases, leaving 14 bases between the germline ends. CDR1 SQVTM and CDR2 ANQGSEA come from the germline V gene. The CDR3: CSVERKGGATDTQYF. The CDR3 DNA follows: TGCAGCGTTGAAAGGAAAGGCGGGGCCACAGATACGCAGTATTTT.

This chain joins TRBV9 and TRBJ2-1; TRBD2 aligns across 14 bases. Unmatched junction bases numbered 13, after V lost 4 bases and J lost 1 base. Germline-derived CDR1 and CDR2 are SGDLS and YYNGEE. The CDR3 is made up of 20 amino acids. CDR3 region: CASSQSGGTSGSSSYNEQFF. For the CDR3, the DNA is TGTGCCAGCAGCCAATCAGGGGGGACTAGCGGGAGTTCGTCCTACAATGAGCAGTTCTTC.

The chain links TRBV5-6 to TRBJ2-3, with 8 bases lining up with TRBD1. V lost 0 bases and J lost 3; bases outside the gene matches: 3. The CDR3 is made up of 15 amino acids. Per germline, CDR1 SGHDT and CDR2 YYEEEE. The CDR3 DNA reads TGTGCCAGCAGCTTGGACAGGGGGTTGACAGATACGCAGTATTTT. It is translated as CASSLDRGLTDTQYF. The complete variable domain, with remaining parts taken from reference TRBV5-6 and TRBJ2-3, reads DAGVTQSPTHLIKTRGQQVTLRCSPKSGHDTVSWYQQALGQGPQFIFQYYEEEERQRGNFPDRFSGHQFPNYSSELNVNALLLGDSALYLCASSLDRGLTDTQYFGPGTRLTVL.

The chain recombines TRBV7-2 with TRBJ1-1; D unclear. CDR3 size: 14 residues. Germline-derived CDR1 and CDR2 are SGHTA and FQGNSA. Trimming removed 5 bases at V and 3 bases at J, with 13 bases between. The CDR3 region is CASSELLGDTEAFF. In nucleotides, the CDR3 is TGTGCCAGCAGCGAACTTTTAGGAGACACTGAAGCTTTCTTT.

The rearrangement uses TRBV6-1 and TRBJ1-1; D gene unclear. V was trimmed by 3 bases and J by 4 bases, leaving 9 bases between them. This CDR3 has 13 residues. Germline V gene data show CDR1 as MNHNS and CDR2 as SASEGT. The CDR3 sequence is CASSEEGFTEAFF. CDR3 in DNA: TGTGCCAGCAGTGAGGAGGGATTCACTGAAGCTTTCTTT.

The chain links TRBV19 to TRBJ2-1; 8 bases fit TRBD2. V was pared by 4 bases and J by 3 bases, with 5 bases of the junction left unmatched. This CDR3 is built from 15 residues. In germline, CDR1 is LNHDA, CDR2 SQIVND (reference sequence). CDR3 sequence reads: CASSTAGVGYNEQFF. The DNA of the CDR3 is TGTGCCAGTAGTACAGCGGGAGTGGGCTACAATGAGCAGTTCTTC.

This chain joins TRBV6-5 and TRBJ2-3; 7 positions agree with TRBD1. In germline, CDR1 is MNHEY, CDR2 SVGAGI. This CDR3 has 16 amino acids. Trimming cost V 1 base and J 4 bases; bases outside gene matches: 8. Here the CDR3 DNA reads TGTGCCAGCAGTTACTTGGGACGAGGGGGCCCAGATACGCAGTATTTT. Residues: CASSYLGRGGPDTQYF.

The chain uses TRBV29-1 and TRBJ2-5; D unclear. Trimming took 5 bases from V and 1 from J, leaving 5 bases between them. The germline V gene has CDR1 SQVTM and CDR2 ANQGSEA. This CDR3 has 11 residues. This chain's CDR3 is CSVSLQETQYF. The CDR3 region has the DNA TGCAGCGTTTCACTCCAAGAGACCCAGTACTTC.

Written as DNA, the CDR3 is TGTGCCAGCAGCTTGACAGGGTATGATGAGTACTTC. This translates into CASSLTGYDEYF. The V call is TRBV5-4, the J call TRBJ2-5; possibly TRBD1 for D (6 bases). The CDR3 sequence is 12 residues long. Germline CDR1 reads SGHNT; CDR2 reads YYREEE (reference sequence). Trimming shortened V by 1 base and J by 12 bases, and 13 bases separated the two germline ends.

The rearrangement joins TRBV6-6 to TRBJ1-2, with 10 bases lining up with TRBD1. Losses at the gene ends were 5 bases for V and 7 bases for J; bases not matched to a gene: 1. The germline V gene has CDR1 MNHNY and CDR2 SVGAGI (reference sequence). The CDR3 has 12 residues. CDR3 sequence reads: CASSGDRGGYTF. The DNA of the CDR3 is TGTGCCAGCAGTGGGGACAGGGGTGGCTACACCTTC.

The genes are TRBV19 and TRBJ2-1; 9 bases are a match to TRBD2. CDR1 is LNHDA and CDR2 is SQIVND in the germline V gene (reference sequence). Losses at the gene ends were 5 bases for V and 6 bases for J; bases not matched to a gene: 17. This CDR3 is 18 amino acids long. CDR3 nucleotide sequence: TGTGCCAGTAGTCTAAGGGCCCCTTTAGCGGGAGTTCCCAATGAGCAGTTCTTC. Amino acid sequence: CASSLRAPLAGVPNEQFF.